These 7 T cell receptor beta chains share one sample of origin, sequenced in a study of metastatic and nonmetastatic thyroid tumors (dated by TCRdb to the early 2020s). Library prep was done by PCR. The listed sequencing device is Illumina HiSeq 4000. Using fastp trimming at Q25 and MiXCR clonotype assembly, TCRdb reanalyzed the public sequencing data and kept in-frame beta chains. This sample lists roughly 24,000 clones; about 21% were detected once. Approximately 13% of the sample rests with the top ten. No patient had received any treatment before thyroid surgery. Sequencing was done on a sample of blood. These receptors came from a male donor with papillary thyroid cancer or a benign thyroid nodule (not recorded which). Some clones in this sample may be carry-over from other donors' samples.

This clone was seen many times. The chain employs TRBV27 and TRBJ2-1, with no clear D. The CDR3 runs to 13 residues. V was trimmed by 3 bases and J by 7 bases, leaving 10 bases between them. CDR1 and CDR2 from the germline V gene are MNHEY and SMNVEV (reference sequence). The CDR3 reads CASSLNRGNEQFF. Here the CDR3 DNA reads TGTGCCAGCAGTTTGAATAGAGGTAATGAGCAGTTCTTC.

This clone showed up many times. The chain has TRBV5-1 and TRBJ1-3, with D maybe TRBD1 (5 bases). Germline V CDR1 and CDR2: SGHRS, YFSETQ. Trimming cost V 5 bases and J 4 bases, with 10 bases left between them. This CDR3 contains 13 residues. The CDR3 bases are TGCGCCAGCAGGTTCGACAGAGGAAACACCATATATTTT. Protein sequence: CASRFDRGNTIYF.

The chain has TRBV11-2 and TRBJ2-1; a weak D match, TRBD2 (6 bases). Germline CDR1 SGHAT, CDR2 FQNNGV. The ends were cut back, 5 bases at V and 9 bases at J, with 17 bases in the middle. The CDR3 is made up of 14 amino acids. The CDR3 loop is CASSPPRELGEQFF. The CDR3 DNA reads as TGTGCCAGCAGCCCCCCCCGGGAGTTAGGTGAGCAGTTCTTC. Full variable domain (missing parts from reference TRBV11-2 and TRBJ2-1): EAGVAQSPRYKIIEKRQSVAFWCNPISGHATLYWYQQILGQGPKLLIQFQNNGVVDDSQLPKDRFSAERLKGVDSTLKIQPAKLEDSAVYLCASSPPRELGEQFFGPGTRLTVL.

The chain employs TRBV12-3 or TRBV12-4 and TRBJ2-5; D tentatively fits TRBD1 or TRBD2 (6 bases each). The CDR3 totals 16 residues. Trimming stripped 0 bases from V and 4 bases from J, with 15 bases between. The DNA of the CDR3 is TGTGCCAGCAGTTTAGCGCGGGACAAGGGGACAGAGACCCAGTACTTC. It yields the protein CASSLARDKGTETQYF.

The chain has TRBV20-1 and TRBJ2-7; 10 bases are a match to TRBD2. CDR1 DFQATT and CDR2 SNEGSKA come from the germline V gene (reference sequence). Losses at the gene ends were 0 bases for V and 0 bases for J; bases not matched to a gene: 2. The CDR3 extends over 15 amino acids. The CDR3 DNA follows: TGCAGTGCTAGAGAACTAGCGGGACACTCCTACGAGCAGTACTTC. Translated: CSARELAGHSYEQYF.

This clone occurred a few times. The rearrangement links TRBV19 to TRBJ1-2; D uncertain. Trimming shortened V by 7 bases and J by 5 bases, and 17 bases separated the two germline ends. Germline CDR1 reads LNHDA; CDR2 reads SQIVND (reference sequence). CDR3 length: 14 amino acids. The CDR3 sequence: CASTAKHREYGYTF. For the CDR3, the DNA is TGTGCCAGTACCGCTAAGCACAGAGAATATGGCTACACCTTC.

Worth noting for this clone: At one of its ends the junction is not consistent with the germline gene, which may arise from a read error. The chain is built from TRBV5-1 and TRBJ2-3; weak D call: TRBD2 (5 bases). Germline CDR1 reads SGHRS; CDR2 reads YFSETQ. The CDR3 sequence is 17 residues long. CDR3: CASNLAAGSGRTDTQYF. CDR3 in DNA: TGCGCCAGCAACTTGGCTGCTGGGAGCGGTAGAACAGATACGCAGTATTTT.